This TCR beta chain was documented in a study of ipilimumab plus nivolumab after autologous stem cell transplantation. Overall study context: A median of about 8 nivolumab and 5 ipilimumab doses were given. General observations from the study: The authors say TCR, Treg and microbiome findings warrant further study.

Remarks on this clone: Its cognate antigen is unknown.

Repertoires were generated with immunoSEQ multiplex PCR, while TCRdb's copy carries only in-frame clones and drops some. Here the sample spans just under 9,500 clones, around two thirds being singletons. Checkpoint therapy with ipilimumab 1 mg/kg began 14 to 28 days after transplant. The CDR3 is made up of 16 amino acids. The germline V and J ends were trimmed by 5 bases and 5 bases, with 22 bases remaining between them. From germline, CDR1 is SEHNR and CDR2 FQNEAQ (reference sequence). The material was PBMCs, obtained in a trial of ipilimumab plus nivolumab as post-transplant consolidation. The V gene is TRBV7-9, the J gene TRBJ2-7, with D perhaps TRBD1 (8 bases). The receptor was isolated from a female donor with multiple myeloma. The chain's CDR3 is CASSLGLWTGRDEQYF. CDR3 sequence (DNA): TGTGCCAGCAGCCTAGGACTATGGACAGGGAGGGACGAGCAGTACTTC.